The sequence of this T cell receptor (beta chain) was determined in a study of T-cell reconstitution after alpha-beta-depleted transplantation in children. Overall study results and limits: Roughly two months post-transplant, alpha-beta T cells reportedly originated from several hundred graft clones that had expanded.

This clonotype appeared a few times. Its antigen is not known. TCRbeta library preparation incorporated unique molecular identifiers. MiXCR, run by TCRdb on the PCR reads, gives a single entry per CDR3 protein. The profile covers fewer than 550,000 distinct CDR3 sequences, with about 10% appearing a single time and just over 2% taken by the ten largest. Trimming stripped 6 bases from V and 1 base from J, with 15 bases between. Germline CDR1 reads LNHDA; CDR2 reads SQIVND (reference sequence). CDR3 length equals 15 residues. The material was PBMCs, obtained before TCRalphabeta/CD19-depleted stem cell transplant. J is TRBJ2-5 and V is TRBV19; D is perhaps TRBD1 (5 bases). This receptor was taken from a child aged 2 to 10 with inherited bone marrow failure, due to receive a stem cell transplant. This CDR3 is CASRAYDSLQETQYF. The CDR3 coding sequence is TGTGCCAGTAGGGCTTATGACAGCCTCCAAGAGACCCAGTACTTC.